Each of the 6 T cell receptor beta chains below was sequenced from the same sample in a study of blood T cell repertoires in COVID-19. Profiling relied on immunoSEQ multiplex PCR, and the TCRdb table lists in-frame clones only, not all of them. The sample records roughly 280,000 clones, roughly 87% being singletons. The sample comprised peripheral blood. These receptors originate from a woman aged 45-65 years who had recovered from COVID-19.

This chain joins TRBV6-6 and TRBJ1-5; no firm D call. Germline loops: CDR1 MNHNY, CDR2 SVGAGI (reference sequence). The CDR3 is 14 residues long. The V end lost 6 bases, the J end lost 1 base, and 10 bases lay between the germline ends. CDR3 sequence: CASSPQSSNQPQHF. CDR3 coding DNA: TGTGCCAGCAGCCCTCAGTCGAGCAATCAGCCCCAGCATTTT.

This chain joins TRBV18 and TRBJ2-1; 9 bases align to TRBD1. Per germline, CDR1 KGHSH and CDR2 LQKENI. This CDR3 spans 15 amino acids. With V trimmed by 3 bases and J by 2 bases, 2 bases remained unmatched. CDR3 sequence: CASSPRDRAYNEQFF. The CDR3 DNA follows: TGTGCCAGCTCACCCCGGGACAGGGCCTACAATGAGCAGTTCTTC.

The chain combines TRBV19 with TRBJ1-2; D is unclear. Trimming cost V 2 bases and J 4 bases, with 17 bases left between them. Looked up from germline, CDR1 is LNHDA and CDR2 is SQIVND (reference sequence). The CDR3 is 16 amino acids. The chain's CDR3 is CASSIREGAGVYGYTF. In DNA form, the CDR3 reads TGTGCCAGTAGTATAAGGGAGGGAGCCGGCGTCTATGGCTACACCTTC.

The chain employs TRBV19 and TRBJ1-2; D possibly corresponds to TRBD1 (6 bases). Trimming pared 6 bases from V and 5 bases from J, leaving 19 bases between. The CDR3 has 15 amino acids. Germline CDR1 reads LNHDA; CDR2 reads SQIVND (reference sequence). In DNA, the CDR3 is TGTGCCAGTAGGGCCGACCGGGACATCCCATATGGCTACACCTTC. Its translation: CASRADRDIPYGYTF.

This chain connects TRBV5-6 to TRBJ1-2; 8 bases align to TRBD1. The germline CDR1 and CDR2 sequences are SGHDT and YYEEEE. V shed 0 bases and J 4 bases; nucleotides not matched to a gene: 8. The CDR3 has 16 amino acids. Written as DNA, the CDR3 is TGTGCCAGCAGCTTGGGGACAGGGTCTTCGGGCTATGGCTACACCTTC. Its protein is CASSLGTGSSGYGYTF.

The V call is TRBV29-1, the J call TRBJ1-2; a weak D match, TRBD1 (6 bases). The V end was cut by 7 bases, the J end by 8 bases, with 17 bases between. Germline lookup yields CDR1 SQVTM and CDR2 ANQGSEA. The CDR3 contains 12 residues. As DNA, the CDR3 is TGCAGCGCCCAAAAGTACAGGGACGGCTACACCTTC. Protein product: CSAQKYRDGYTF. Based on the CDR3 plus reference TRBV29-1 and TRBJ1-2, the full variable domain is SAVISQKPSRDICQRGTSLTIQCQVDSQVTMMFWYRQQPGQSLTLIATANQGSEATYESGFVIDKFPISRPNLTFSTLTVSNMSPEDSSIYLCSAQKYRDGYTFGSGTRLTVV.